This T cell receptor beta chain comes out of a study of T cell changes during pregnancy in multiple sclerosis. The protocol was immunoSEQ multiplex PCR, while the TCRdb copy is restricted to in-frame clones and leaves out a portion. This table holds around 60,000 clones, roughly 90% found once. The V and J ends lost 3 bases and 4 bases respectively, with 9 bases between them. CDR1 and CDR2 from the germline V gene are WNHNN and SYGVQD (reference sequence). The CDR3 consists of 13 residues. The V call is TRBV10-1, the J call TRBJ1-1, with unresolved D. Sample: peripheral blood, taken in the second trimester of pregnancy. The sequence was obtained from a female donor with multiple sclerosis, enrolled in a pregnancy study. As DNA, the CDR3 is TGCGCCAGCAGTGAAGGCGGTGTCACTGAAGCTTTCTTT. Translating it yields CASSEGGVTEAFF.